This T cell receptor (beta chain) was captured in a study of T-cell memory formation after mild COVID-19. Looking at the study overall: TCR clusters were mostly confined to one donor each.

MiXCR, run by TCRdb on the 5' RACE reads, gives a single entry per CDR3 protein. The table includes around 530,000 distinct CDR3 sequences, less than 25% detected once. Unmatched junction bases numbered 5, after V lost 4 bases and J lost 6 bases. Germline-derived CDR1 and CDR2 are SGHTA and FQGTGA. The CDR3 consists of 15 residues. Findings of the study overall: Several responding clones turned up in pre-infection memory, indicating that cross-reactive memory may have taken part. A second wave of clones peaked on day 37, and their SARS-CoV-2 specificity went unconfirmed. Contracting CD4+ clones sat mainly in CM and EM; CD8+ in EMRA.

About this clonotype: Its antigen remains unidentified.

The receptor was derived from an adult woman who had mild COVID-19 (a few samples of this study predate the infection). Cell type and time point are not known. The material sequenced was PBMCs or a T cell subset sorted from them (not recorded which). V is TRBV7-3 and J is TRBJ1-6; 8 bases align to TRBD1. The CDR3, as DNA: TGTGCCAGCAGCTCCGGGACAGGTGGTAATTCACCCCTCCACTTT. It yields the protein CASSSGTGGNSPLHF.